This T cell receptor beta chain was identified in a study of blood T cell repertoires in COVID-19. Background on the study: The study drew acute and convalescent COVID-19 samples from the United States, Italy and Spain.

There are 18 residues in the CDR3. Germline V gene data show CDR1 as MNHNY and CDR2 as SVGAGI (reference sequence). V was clipped by 5 bases and J by 2 bases, with 23 bases between them. The assay was immunoSEQ multiplex PCR, and TCRdb's table has in-frame clones only and misses some. The profile shows roughly 280,000 clones, 87% of them singletons. The sample was peripheral blood. The receptor was isolated from a woman aged 50 to 60 who had recovered from COVID-19. V and J are TRBV6-6 and TRBJ2-3, with TRBD2 as a possible D gene (5 bases). CDR3 DNA sequence: TGTGCCAGCAGTCCGCGTCTTAAGAGGGTTTTGGTCACAGATACGCAGTATTTT. Residues: CASSPRLKRVLVTDTQYF.